A selection of T cell receptor beta chains follows, all from one sample in a study of T-cell reconstitution after alpha-beta-depleted transplantation in children. MiXCR was run by TCRdb on the PCR reads, yielding one entry per CDR3 protein. The sample shows about 480,000 distinct CDR3 sequences, 9.5% to 15% of them seen only once. Sequenced here: PBMCs from the stem cell graft donor, sampled from the stem cell graft. The origin of the receptors is a human donor who donated a stem cell graft to a child with combined immunodeficiency. Both conserved end residues are part of each CDR3. Each record gives: J gene, V gene, clone size, D gene, CDR3 protein, CDR3 DNA. D genes are given only for firm matches. Size values are once, few and many counts, or a class for expanded clones, and some rows have none.

TRBJ1-4 TRBV6-5 many NA CASSRDSPSSPGEKLFF TGTGCCAGCAGCCGTGACAGTCCTTCTTCCCCGGGGGAAAAACTGTTTTTT
TRBJ2-3 TRBV30 NA TRBD2 CAWSELAGADTQYF TGTGCCTGGAGTGAACTAGCGGGAGCAGATACGCAGTATTTT
TRBJ2-7 TRBV7-9 many NA CASSLGVGEQYF TGTGCCAGCAGCTTAGGGGTAGGCGAGCAGTACTTC
TRBJ2-5 TRBV28 few TRBD1 CASTLTGPIQETQYF TGTGCCAGCACCCTGACAGGGCCAATTCAAGAGACCCAGTACTTC
TRBJ1-4 TRBV7-9 NA NA CASSLGTGRAGEKLFF TGTGCCAGCAGCTTGGGTACAGGACGTGCGGGGGAAAAACTGTTTTTT
TRBJ2-1 TRBV4-2 NA NA CASSQGGGDLGYNEQFF TGTGCCAGCAGCCAAGGGGGGGGCGACTTAGGTTACAATGAGCAGTTCTTC
TRBJ2-2 TRBV24-1 few TRBD1 CATSARTGHTGELFF TGTGCCACCAGTGCTCGGACAGGCCACACCGGGGAGCTGTTTTTT
TRBJ1-1 TRBV20-1 many NA CSASGGFDEAFF TGCAGTGCTAGTGGGGGCTTTGATGAAGCTTTCTTT
TRBJ1-6 TRBV24-1 NA NA CATSDPEQANNSPLHF TGTGCCACCAGTGACCCCGAGCAGGCCAATAATTCACCCCTCCACTTT
TRBJ1-4 TRBV4-2 NA NA CASSQPGTNNEKLFF TGTGCCAGCAGCCAGCCCGGGACAAATAATGAAAAACTGTTTTTT
TRBJ2-2 TRBV27 NA NA CATIRLNTGELFF TGTGCCACCATCCGACTAAACACCGGGGAGCTGTTTTTT
TRBJ2-7 TRBV6-1 many TRBD1 CATTPGGQGNYEQYF TGTGCAACCACGCCCGGTGGACAGGGAAACTACGAGCAGTACTTC
TRBJ2-5 TRBV4-3 few NA CASSPLFGLSVETQYF TGCGCCAGCAGCCCCTTATTCGGGTTATCGGTGGAGACCCAGTACTTC
TRBJ1-4 TRBV12-3/TRBV12-4 NA NA CASSLYEKLFF TGTGCCAGCAGTTTATATGAAAAACTGTTTTTT
TRBJ2-7 TRBV6-2/TRBV6-3 few NA CASSFSSDYEQYF TGTGCCAGCAGTTTTTCGAGCGACTACGAGCAGTACTTC
TRBJ1-5 TRBV12-3/TRBV12-4 many NA CASRPTGNQPQHF TGTGCCAGCAGACCTACAGGGAATCAGCCCCAGCATTTT
TRBJ2-7 TRBV20-1 many NA CSARGWGFYEQYF TGCAGTGCAAGGGGGTGGGGATTCTACGAGCAGTACTTC
TRBJ2-2 TRBV29-1 many NA CSVDAQEGTGELFF TGCAGCGTTGACGCTCAAGAGGGCACCGGGGAGCTGTTTTTT
TRBJ2-7 TRBV12-3/TRBV12-4 NA NA CASSPGTSIYEQYF TGTGCCAGCAGTCCAGGGACATCTATCTACGAGCAGTACTTC
TRBJ2-1 TRBV29-1 few NA CSVEEQAGDEQFF TGCAGCGTTGAAGAACAGGCCGGGGATGAGCAGTTCTTC
TRBJ2-7 TRBV2 NA NA CASREDSSYEQYF TGTGCCAGCAGGGAGGACAGCTCCTACGAGCAGTACTTC
TRBJ2-2 TRBV12-3/TRBV12-4 NA NA CASSFRRGISGELFF TGTGCCAGCAGTTTTAGAAGGGGGATATCCGGGGAGCTGTTTTTT
TRBJ2-1 TRBV7-9 many NA CASSFPGGSYNEQFF TGTGCCAGCAGCTTCCCCGGGGGCTCCTACAATGAGCAGTTCTTC
TRBJ1-2 TRBV28 many NA CASLKGYGYTF TGTGCCAGTCTAAAGGGATATGGCTACACCTTC
TRBJ2-7 TRBV20-1 many TRBD1 CSAQGADSYEQYF TGCAGTGCTCAGGGGGCAGACTCCTACGAGCAGTACTTC
TRBJ2-1 TRBV12-3/TRBV12-4 NA TRBD2 CASTPGGSQFYEQFF TGTGCCAGCACCCCCGGCGGGAGTCAGTTTTATGAGCAGTTCTTC
TRBJ2-7 TRBV7-2 few TRBD1 CASSLAGTGSFDEQYF TGTGCCAGCAGCCTAGCTGGGACAGGGAGCTTCGACGAGCAGTACTTC
TRBJ2-3 TRBV4-1 NA TRBD2 CASSQAEAGRSTDTQYF TGCGCCAGCAGCCAAGCAGAAGCGGGGAGAAGCACAGATACGCAGTATTTT
TRBJ2-1 TRBV7-2 many TRBD2 CASSRGLAGGPQFF TGTGCCAGCAGCAGGGGACTAGCGGGAGGGCCACAGTTCTTC
TRBJ2-7 TRBV9 many NA CASSVAGALTEQYF TGTGCCAGCAGCGTAGCAGGGGCCCTTACCGAGCAGTACTTC
TRBJ1-5 TRBV2 NA NA CASSGQRNQPQHF TGTGCCAGCAGTGGACAGCGTAATCAGCCCCAGCATTTT
TRBJ2-2 TRBV6-1 NA TRBD1 CASRVQGANTGELFF TGTGCCAGCAGGGTACAGGGGGCGAACACCGGGGAGCTGTTTTTT
TRBJ2-1 TRBV9 NA NA CASSVATVYNEQFF TGTGCCAGCAGCGTAGCAACTGTCTACAATGAGCAGTTCTTC
TRBJ2-1 TRBV24-1 many TRBD1 CATSDTQGASYNEQFF TGTGCCACCAGCGATACCCAGGGGGCTTCCTACAATGAGCAGTTCTTC
TRBJ2-7 TRBV9 few NA CASSSGSVTYEQYF TGTGCCAGCAGCTCAGGGAGCGTTACCTACGAGCAGTACTTC
TRBJ2-1 TRBV7-9 many NA CASSLVTVGNEQFF TGTGCCAGCAGCTTAGTCACGGTGGGCAATGAGCAGTTCTTC
TRBJ1-1 TRBV27 many TRBD1 CASSKIGQGAGNTEAFF TGTGCCAGCAGTAAAATCGGACAGGGGGCCGGGAACACTGAAGCTTTCTTT
TRBJ2-1 TRBV6-2/TRBV6-3 NA TRBD2 CASTKTSGSPGSHEQFF TGTGCCAGCACTAAGACTAGCGGGAGCCCCGGGTCTCATGAGCAGTTCTTC
TRBJ2-7 TRBV6-2/TRBV6-3 few NA CASSYSVGSYEQYF TGTGCCAGCAGTTACTCGGTCGGCTCCTACGAGCAGTACTTC
TRBJ2-2 TRBV12-3/TRBV12-4 few NA CASSWTAGELFF TGTGCCAGCAGCTGGACGGCCGGGGAGCTGTTTTTT
TRBJ2-7 TRBV29-1 few NA CSGTFRGEQYF TGCAGCGGGACTTTCCGGGGCGAGCAGTACTTC
TRBJ2-5 TRBV18 few NA CASSPTDRWEQTQYF TGTGCCAGCTCACCTACAGACAGGTGGGAGCAGACCCAGTACTTC
TRBJ1-2 TRBV6-2/TRBV6-3 NA TRBD1 CASSRTGQSPHGYTF TGTGCCAGCAGTCGGACGGGACAGAGCCCCCATGGCTACACCTTC
TRBJ1-1 TRBV19 few NA CASSDTAGTEAFF TGTGCCAGTAGTGACACAGCGGGGACTGAAGCTTTCTTT
TRBJ2-1 TRBV12-3/TRBV12-4 NA TRBD2 CASIKRTSRDEQFF TGTGCCAGCATCAAAAGGACTAGCAGGGATGAGCAGTTCTTC
TRBJ2-1 TRBV20-1 NA TRBD2 CSARDLVAGGSPHHNEQFF TGCAGTGCTAGAGATCTTGTGGCAGGCGGGAGCCCCCATCACAATGAGCAGTTCTTC
TRBJ2-2 TRBV6-5 few TRBD2 CASSYPGLADPGELFF TGTGCCAGCAGTTACCCGGGACTAGCTGATCCCGGGGAGCTGTTTTTT
TRBJ2-1 TRBV12-3/TRBV12-4 NA NA CASRQQLEGNEQFF TGTGCCAGCAGACAACAATTAGAGGGCAATGAGCAGTTCTTC
TRBJ2-3 TRBV7-9 few TRBD2 CASSSPGLPTDTQYF TGTGCCAGCAGCTCACCGGGACTACCTACAGATACGCAGTATTTT
TRBJ2-5 TRBV30 NA NA CAWSVLPIPQETQYF TGTGCCTGGAGTGTACTACCGATTCCCCAAGAGACCCAGTACTTC
TRBJ2-7 TRBV10-3 NA TRBD1 CAATGQSGEQYF TGTGCCGCGACGGGACAGTCGGGCGAGCAGTACTTC
TRBJ2-3 TRBV3-1 few TRBD2 CASSQDLLAVFPDTQYF TGTGCCAGCAGCCAAGATTTACTAGCGGTATTTCCAGATACGCAGTATTTT
TRBJ2-7 TRBV13 few TRBD1 CASSLGTASPEQYF TGTGCCAGCAGCCTTGGGACAGCGTCCCCCGAGCAGTACTTC
TRBJ2-5 TRBV12-3/TRBV12-4 NA TRBD2 CASRGTSGAETQYF TGTGCCAGCAGAGGGACTAGCGGGGCCGAGACCCAGTACTTC
TRBJ2-7 TRBV9 NA NA CASSVQTGPYEQYF TGTGCCAGCAGCGTACAGACGGGCCCCTACGAGCAGTACTTC